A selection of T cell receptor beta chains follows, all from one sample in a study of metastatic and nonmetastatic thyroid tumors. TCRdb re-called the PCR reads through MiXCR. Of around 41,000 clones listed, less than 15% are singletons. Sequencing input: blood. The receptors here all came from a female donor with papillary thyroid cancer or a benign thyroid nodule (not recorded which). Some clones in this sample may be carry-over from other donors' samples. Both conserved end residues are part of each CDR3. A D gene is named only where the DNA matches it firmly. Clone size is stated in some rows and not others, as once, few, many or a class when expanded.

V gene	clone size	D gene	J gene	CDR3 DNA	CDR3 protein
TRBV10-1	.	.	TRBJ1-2	TGCGCCAGCAGTGCCTCTACAGGGTATGGTGGCTACACTTTC	CASSASTGYGGYTF
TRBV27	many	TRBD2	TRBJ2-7	TGTGCCAGCAGTTTAGCAGCGGGAGCGTACGAGCAGTACTTC	CASSLAAGAYEQYF
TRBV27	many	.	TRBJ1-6	TGTGCCAGCAGTTTAAACGGCCTCTGGAATTCACCCCTCCACTTT	CASSLNGLWNSPLHF
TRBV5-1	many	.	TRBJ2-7	TGCGCCAGCAAAGTTGGGGGGACCTACGAGCAGTACTTC	CASKVGGTYEQYF
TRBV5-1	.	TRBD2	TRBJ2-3	TGCGCCAGCAGCTCTCTAGCGGGGGGAGGCACAGATACGCAGTATTTT	CASSSLAGGGTDTQYF
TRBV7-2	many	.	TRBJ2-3	TGTGCCAGCAGCTTCCCAAAGCTGGATAGCACAGATACGCAGTATTTT	CASSFPKLDSTDTQYF
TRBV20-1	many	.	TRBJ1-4	TGCAGTGCCCAGCACGGGGGACGGCTGAATGAAAAACTGTTTTTT	CSAQHGGRLNEKLFF
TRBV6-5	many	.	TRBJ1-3	TGTGCCAGCAGTTACTCGGCAGACCGAAACACCATATATTTT	CASSYSADRNTIYF
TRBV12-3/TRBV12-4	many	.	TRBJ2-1	TGTGCCAGCAGTGCCCTCGGACTGGAGCAGTTCTTC	CASSALGLEQFF
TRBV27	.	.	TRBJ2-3	TGTGCCGGTAGTTTGGGGGACTCCACAGATACGCAGTATTTT	CAGSLGDSTDTQYF